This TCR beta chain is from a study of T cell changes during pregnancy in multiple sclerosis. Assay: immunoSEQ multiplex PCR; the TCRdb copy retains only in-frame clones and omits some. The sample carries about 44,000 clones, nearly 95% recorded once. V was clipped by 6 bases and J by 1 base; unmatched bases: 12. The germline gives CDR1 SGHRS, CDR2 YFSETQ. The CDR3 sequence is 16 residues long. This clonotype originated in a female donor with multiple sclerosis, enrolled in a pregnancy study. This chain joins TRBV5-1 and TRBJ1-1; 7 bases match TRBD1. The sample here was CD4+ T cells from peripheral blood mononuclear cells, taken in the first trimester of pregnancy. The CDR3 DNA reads TGCGCCAGCACCTTAGGGTACAGGGGAGGGAACACTGAAGCTTTCTTT. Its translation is CASTLGYRGGNTEAFF.